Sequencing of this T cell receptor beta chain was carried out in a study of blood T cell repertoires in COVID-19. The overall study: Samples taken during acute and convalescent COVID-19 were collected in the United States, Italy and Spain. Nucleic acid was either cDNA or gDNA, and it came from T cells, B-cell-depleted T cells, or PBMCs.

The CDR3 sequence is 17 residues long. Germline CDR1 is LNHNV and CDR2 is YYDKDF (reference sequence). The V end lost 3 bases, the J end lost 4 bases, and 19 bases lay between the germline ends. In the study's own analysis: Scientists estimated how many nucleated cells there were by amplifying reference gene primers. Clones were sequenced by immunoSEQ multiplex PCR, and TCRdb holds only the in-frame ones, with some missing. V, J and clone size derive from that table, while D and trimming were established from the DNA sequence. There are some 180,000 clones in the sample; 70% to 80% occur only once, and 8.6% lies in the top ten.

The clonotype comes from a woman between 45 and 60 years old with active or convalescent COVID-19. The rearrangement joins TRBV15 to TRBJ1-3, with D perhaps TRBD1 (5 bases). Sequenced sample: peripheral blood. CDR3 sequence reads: CATSSDPTALRGNTIYF. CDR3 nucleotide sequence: TGTGCCACCAGCAGTGACCCGACAGCACTCAGGGGAAACACCATATATTTT.